The 27 T cell receptor beta chains given below trace back to one sample, sequenced in a study of cytomegalovirus exposure and HLA in healthy donors (dated by TCRdb to the late 2010s). Library preparation employed the immunoSEQ multiplex PCR assay. A mixture of 60 forward primers for TCR Vbeta segments and 13 reverse primers for TCR Jbeta segments was used in the multiplex PCR. Not all clones reach the TCRdb copy of this immuneACCESS table, which keeps in-frame sequences only. Checked studies attribute under half of the gap to unresolved V genes and leave the rest unexplained. Here the sample has about 200,000 clones; roughly four fifths occur a single time. The ten top clones hold roughly 6% of the sample. Sequenced: PBMCs. The source is a woman aged 45-65 years in good health and CMV-seropositive.

This chain joins TRBV7-2 and TRBJ2-5; 9 bases fit TRBD2. V shed 8 bases, J shed 5 bases, and the junction held 9 bases outside the gene matches. Germline V CDR1 and CDR2: SGHTA, FQGNSA. The CDR3 sequence is 14 residues long. The CDR3 loop reads CASAGGPVRETQYF. Written as DNA, the CDR3 is TGTGCCAGCGCGGGGGGGCCGGTACGTGAGACCCAGTACTTC.

A word on this clone: Other DNA variants within this sample encode the same CDR3. The chain joins TRBV6-5 to TRBJ2-7; possible D gene TRBD1, 6 bases. The CDR3 has 12 amino acids. V was clipped by 9 bases and J by 5 bases, with 14 bases between them. Germline CDR1 MNHEY, CDR2 SVGAGI. The chain's CDR3 is CASTTGSHEQYF. For the CDR3, the DNA is TGTGCCAGTACCACAGGGAGTCACGAGCAGTACTTC.

This clone was counted between two and nine times. The V call is TRBV4-1, the J call TRBJ1-6, with D maybe TRBD1 (5 bases). Trimming pared 3 bases from V and 4 bases from J, leaving 16 bases between. This CDR3 has 17 amino acids. The germline V gene has CDR1 MGHRA and CDR2 YSYEKL. The CDR3 region is CASSQNTGWGYNSPLHF. The DNA of the CDR3 is TGCGCCAGCAGCCAGAATACAGGTTGGGGTTATAATTCACCCCTCCACTTT.

This clone was found a few times. The chain carries TRBV11-2 and TRBJ2-5; D is perhaps TRBD1 (6 bases). V lost 7 bases and J lost 4, with 13 bases in between. Germline V gene lookup returns CDR1 SGHAT and CDR2 FQNNGV. The CDR3 consists of 13 residues. CDR3 amino acids: CASTPQGRETQYF. CDR3 coding DNA: TGTGCCAGCACCCCTCAGGGGCGAGAGACCCAGTACTTC.

Concerning this clone: The same CDR3 arises from other DNA sequences in this sample as well. This chain links TRBV6-5 with TRBJ2-7; 10 bases are shared with TRBD1. V was pared by 4 bases and J by 4 bases, with 4 bases of the junction left unmatched. The CDR3 runs 14 residues. The germline V gene has CDR1 MNHEY and CDR2 SVGAGI. The CDR3 is CASSSGQGTYEQYF. In DNA, the CDR3 is TGTGCCAGCAGTTCGGGACAGGGGACTTACGAGCAGTACTTC.

V is TRBV5-1 and J is TRBJ2-1; 7 bases fit TRBD2. The V gene end was trimmed by 0 bases and the J gene end by 4 bases; junction bases not matched to a gene: 7. This CDR3 is 16 amino acids long. Per the germline V gene, CDR1 is SGHRS and CDR2 is YFSETQ. The CDR3 DNA is TGCGCCAGCAGCTTGGGAGGGGCTAGCGGTTACAATGAGCAGTTCTTC. Translating gives CASSLGGASGYNEQFF.

The chain employs TRBV30 and TRBJ2-5; D might be TRBD1 (6 bases). The CDR3 runs to 15 residues. The V end lost 2 bases, the J end lost 2 bases, and 15 bases lay between the germline ends. Germline V gene lookup returns CDR1 GTSNPN and CDR2 SVGIG (reference sequence). The CDR3 is CAWSRQGWEQETQYF. Written as DNA, the CDR3 is TGTGCCTGGAGTCGGCAGGGGTGGGAGCAAGAGACCCAGTACTTC.

This chain connects TRBV23-1 to TRBJ2-7; 11 bases map to TRBD2. TRBV23-1 is reported as an ORF; its role is uncertain. V shed 0 bases and J 7 bases; nucleotides not matched to a gene: 8. The length of the CDR3 is 16 residues. The CDR3 bases are TGCGCCAGCAGTCAATCGGGGAGGACTAGCGGGCAAGAGCAGTACTTC. As protein: CASSQSGRTSGQEQYF.

The V and J genes are TRBV7-9 and TRBJ2-1; D gene unclear. This CDR3 contains 15 residues. V gave up 5 bases and J gave up 0 bases, with 11 bases separating them. CDR1 is SEHNR, CDR2 FQNEAQ, per germline (reference sequence). This CDR3 reads CASSPPGSSYNEQFF. Written as DNA, the CDR3 is TGTGCCAGCAGCCCTCCGGGTAGCTCCTACAATGAGCAGTTCTTC.

The chain carries TRBV5-1 and TRBJ2-5; the D gene is possibly TRBD2 (5 bases). The CDR3 is 16 amino acids. V lost 0 bases and J 5 bases, leaving 17 bases between the germline ends. Germline V gives CDR1 SGHRS, CDR2 YFSETQ. The CDR3 region is CASSLEGEPPWETQYF. The CDR3 DNA is TGCGCCAGCAGCTTGGAGGGAGAGCCCCCTTGGGAGACCCAGTACTTC.

This chain's CDR3 is CASSRPGGAETQYF. CDR3 DNA: TGTGCCAGCTCGCGCCCAGGGGGCGCGGAGACCCAGTACTTC. The chain is built from TRBV18 and TRBJ2-5, with TRBD1 matching over 8 bases. V shed 6 bases, J shed 5 bases, and the junction held 8 bases outside the gene matches. Germline assignment: CDR1 KGHSH and CDR2 LQKENI. This CDR3 spans 14 amino acids.

This clone appeared a single time. The chain employs TRBV28 and TRBJ2-5, with D maybe TRBD2 (6 bases). The CDR3 contains 13 residues. The germline V gene has CDR1 MDHEN and CDR2 SYDVKM. The V end lost 7 bases, the J end lost 5 bases, and 14 bases lay between the germline ends. The CDR3 spells CASITGGGETQYF. The CDR3 nucleotides are TGTGCCAGCATCACCGGAGGAGGGGAGACCCAGTACTTC.

This chain joins TRBV27 and TRBJ1-4, with 7 nucleotides matching TRBD1. This CDR3 region has 13 residues. Germline assignment: CDR1 MNHEY and CDR2 SMNVEV (reference sequence). J gave up 10 bases and V 3 bases, and 5 bases lay outside the gene matches. As DNA, the CDR3 is TGTGCCAGCAGTTTCACAGGGGTGCGAAAACTGTTTTTT. It codes for CASSFTGVRKLFF.

The gene calls are TRBV13 and TRBJ2-1; 13 nucleotides agree with TRBD2. This CDR3 comprises 15 residues. Germline V lookup: CDR1 PRHDT, CDR2 FYEKMQ (reference sequence). The V gene end was trimmed by 0 bases and the J gene end by 8 bases; junction bases not matched to a gene: 1. The CDR3 DNA reads as TGTGCCAGCAGCTTAGGGGGACTAGCGGGATATGAGCAGTTCTTC. Amino acids: CASSLGGLAGYEQFF.

The rearrangement links TRBV6-5 to TRBJ2-1, with a tentative D call TRBD1 (6 bases). Trimming cost V 6 bases and J 5 bases, with 14 bases left between them. The germline V gene encodes CDR1 MNHEY and CDR2 SVGAGI. There are 14 residues in the CDR3. CDR3 in DNA: TGTGCCAGCAGGAGACAGGCTTTGCACAATGAGCAGTTCTTC. Its protein product is CASRRQALHNEQFF.

This clone came up a few times. The J gene is TRBJ2-3, the V gene TRBV4-3; 7 bases align to TRBD2. J was trimmed by 2 bases and V by 3 bases; bases with no gene match: 2. Germline loops: CDR1 LGHNA, CDR2 YSLEER. The CDR3 length is 14 residues. CDR3 nucleotide sequence: TGCGCCAGCAGCCAGACTAGCTCCACAGATACGCAGTATTTT. It codes for CASSQTSSTDTQYF.

V gene TRBV28 combines with J gene TRBJ1-2; tentative D call: TRBD1 (6 bases). Deletions cut 4 bases from V and 1 base from J, with 16 bases between. The germline V gene encodes CDR1 MDHEN and CDR2 SYDVKM. This CDR3 is 16 amino acids long. CDR3 DNA sequence: TGTGCCAGCAGTTCCCCTGGTGTAGGGGGTAACTATGGCTACACCTTC. Translation gives CASSSPGVGGNYGYTF.

A word on this clone: The junction differs from germline at one of its ends, possibly a read error. The rearrangement uses TRBV7-7 and TRBJ2-3; 11 nucleotides align to TRBD2. Germline V gene data show CDR1 as SSHAT and CDR2 as FNYEAQ (reference sequence). This CDR3 is 16 amino acids long. CDR3 residues: CASSQAGTSGADTQYF. CDR3 nucleotides: TGTGCTAGCAGCCAGGCCGGGACTAGCGGTGCAGATACGCAGTATTTT.

V and J are TRBV28 and TRBJ1-2; TRBD1 matches at 11 bases. Germline lookup yields CDR1 MDHEN and CDR2 SYDVKM. V lost 6 bases, J lost 3 bases, and 6 bases stayed unmatched. This CDR3 is 15 amino acids long. CDR3: CASRTPGQGDYGYTF. CDR3 in DNA: TGTGCCAGCAGAACCCCGGGACAGGGGGACTATGGCTACACCTTC.

This rearrangement joins TRBV6-5 to TRBJ1-5; 7 bases agree with TRBD1. V shed 6 bases and J 2 bases; nucleotides not matched to a gene: 4. CDR3 size: 14 residues. Germline V gene data show CDR1 as MNHEY and CDR2 as SVGAGI. CDR3 DNA: TGTGCCAGCAGCGGACAGGCGGGCAATCAGCCCCAGCATTTT. It yields the protein CASSGQAGNQPQHF.

The chain's CDR3 is CAIRETGDTEAFF. The CDR3 nucleotides read TGTGCCATCAGGGAAACAGGGGACACTGAAGCTTTCTTT. This rearrangement joins TRBV10-3 to TRBJ1-1; 7 bases fit TRBD1. Trimming cost V 6 bases and J 3 bases; bases outside gene matches: 4. The germline CDR1 and CDR2 sequences are ENHRY and SYGVKD. The CDR3 loop spans 13 amino acids.

This clone was recorded only once. The gene calls are TRBV27 and TRBJ2-7; a weak D match, TRBD2 (6 bases). Germline lookup yields CDR1 MNHEY and CDR2 SMNVEV (reference sequence). The germline V and J ends were trimmed by 2 bases and 3 bases, with 8 bases remaining between them. This CDR3 is 13 amino acids long. DNA for the CDR3: TGTGCCAGCAGTTTACTCGGGGGCTACGAGCAGTACTTC. Its translation: CASSLLGGYEQYF.

V gene TRBV28 combines with J gene TRBJ2-3, with TRBD2 matching over 8 bases. V was pared by 6 bases and J by 2 bases, with 16 bases of the junction left unmatched. Germline loops: CDR1 MDHEN, CDR2 SYDVKM. The CDR3 covers 18 residues. CDR3 residues: CASRPSIGGGLFTDTQYF. CDR3 bases: TGTGCCAGCAGACCTTCCATCGGGGGGGGACTTTTCACAGATACGCAGTATTTT.

On this clone: The junction differs from germline at one of its ends, possibly a read error. This chain uses TRBV18 with TRBJ2-2; 8 nucleotides agree with TRBD1. In germline, CDR1 is KGHSH, CDR2 LQKENI. The CDR3 has 16 amino acids. This chain's CDR3 is CASSPAGTGSTGQLFF. CDR3 DNA: TGTGCCAGCTCACCAGCCGGGACAGGTTCTACCGGGCAGCTGTTTTTT.

This clone appeared once. The gene calls are TRBV15 and TRBJ1-3, with TRBD1 identical over 10 bases. The ends lost 1 base at V and 4 bases at J; junction bases unmatched: 4. Germline CDR1 LNHNV, CDR2 YYDKDF (reference sequence). There are 16 residues in the CDR3. CDR3 in DNA: TGTGCCACCAGCAGAGTAGACAGGGGGCAAGGAAACACCATATATTTT. It yields the protein CATSRVDRGQGNTIYF.

This sequence joins TRBV19 and TRBJ2-2; weak D call: TRBD1 (6 bases). This CDR3 is built from 14 residues. V lost 4 bases and J lost 3, with 9 bases in between. Germline-derived CDR1 and CDR2 are LNHDA and SQIVND (reference sequence). CDR3 nucleotide sequence: TGTGCCAGTAGTACCGGACAGTACACCGGGGAGCTGTTTTTT. It encodes CASSTGQYTGELFF.

This chain connects TRBV19 to TRBJ2-5; 7 bases are a match to TRBD2. After removal of 1 base from V and 5 bases from J, the junction contained 4 bases not matched to a gene. There are 14 residues in the CDR3. The germline V gene has CDR1 LNHDA and CDR2 SQIVND (reference sequence). This chain's CDR3 is CASSIGGGRETQYF. In DNA, the CDR3 is TGTGCCAGTAGTATAGGGGGGGGTAGGGAGACCCAGTACTTC.